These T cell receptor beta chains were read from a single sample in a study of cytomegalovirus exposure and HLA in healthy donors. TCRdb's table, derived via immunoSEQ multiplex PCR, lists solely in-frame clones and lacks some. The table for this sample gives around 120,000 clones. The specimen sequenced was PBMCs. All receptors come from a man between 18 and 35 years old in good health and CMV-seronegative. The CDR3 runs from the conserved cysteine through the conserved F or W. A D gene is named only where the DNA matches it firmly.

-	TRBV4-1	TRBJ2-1	TGCGCCAGCAGCCAAGTAGTCGGGGGACTGGAGCAGTTCTTC	CASSQVVGGLEQFF
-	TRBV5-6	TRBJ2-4	TGTGCCAGCAGCTTGCCAGGGAACATTCAGTACTTC	CASSLPGNIQYF
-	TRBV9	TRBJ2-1	TGTGCCAGCAGCGTAGTATGGGGGCAGGGAGATGAGCAGTTCTTC	CASSVVWGQGDEQFF
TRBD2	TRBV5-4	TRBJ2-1	TGTGCCAGCAGCTTGGTAGCGGGAGGGCCTAGTGAGCAGTTCTTC	CASSLVAGGPSEQFF
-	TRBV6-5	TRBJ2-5	TGTGCCAGCAGCCCCGGTGGCTGGGGGAGGGAGACCCAGTACTTC	CASSPGGWGRETQYF
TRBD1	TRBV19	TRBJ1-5	TGTGCCAGTACCGGGGGGACAGGAGATTTCAATCAGCCCCAGCATTTT	CASTGGTGDFNQPQHF
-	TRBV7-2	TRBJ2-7	TGTGCCAGCAGCTTTTCTTTCAGTGAGCAGTACTTC	CASSFSFSEQYF
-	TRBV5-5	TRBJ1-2	TGTGCCAGCAGCTTGTCGAACAGGCCGGATGGCTACACCTTC	CASSLSNRPDGYTF
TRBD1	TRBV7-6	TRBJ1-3	TGTGCCAGCAGCCTTCAGACAGGGGCCGGAAACACCATATATTTT	CASSLQTGAGNTIYF
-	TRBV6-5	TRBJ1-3	TGTGCCAGCAGTTACAGGGGTTACGCTGGAAACACCATATATTTT	CASSYRGYAGNTIYF
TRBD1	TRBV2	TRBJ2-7	TGTGCCAGCAGTGAAGGGCAGGGGGTAGTCTACGAGCAGTACTTC	CASSEGQGVVYEQYF
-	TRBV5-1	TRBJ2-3	TGCGCCAGCAGCCGACACGATACGCAGTATTTT	CASSRHDTQYF
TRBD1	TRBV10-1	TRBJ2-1	TGCGCCATAACACAGGGGGCCGATGAGCAGTTCTTC	CAITQGADEQFF
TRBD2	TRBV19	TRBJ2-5	TGTGCCAGTAGTATGGGTAGCGGGAGAGAGACCCAGTACTTC	CASSMGSGRETQYF
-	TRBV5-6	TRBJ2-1	TGTGCCAGCAGCTTCGGCAGGGGATACAATGAGCAGTTCTTC	CASSFGRGYNEQFF
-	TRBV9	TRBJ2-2	TGTGCCAGCAGCGTAGGCCTGGGGGCGTCCAACACCGGGGAGCTGTTTTTT	CASSVGLGASNTGELFF
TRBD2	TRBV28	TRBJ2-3	TGTGCCAGCAGTTTATCATATTATTCTAGCGGGAGGGAAACTAGCACAGATACGCAGTATTTT	CASSLSYYSSGRETSTDTQYF
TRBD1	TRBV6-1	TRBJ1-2	TGTGCCAGCAGCCTCCGACAGGGAGGCTACACCTTC	CASSLRQGGYTF
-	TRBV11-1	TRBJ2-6	TGTGCCAGCATGCGGGGCAGGCTGGACCTCTCTGGGGCCAACGTCCTGACTTTC	CASMRGRLDLSGANVLTF
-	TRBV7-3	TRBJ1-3	TGTGCCAGCAGCTTAATTAGCTCTGGAAACACCATATATTTT	CASSLISSGNTIYF
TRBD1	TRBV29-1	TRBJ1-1	TGCAGCGTCCAACAGGGGGCTGGGGCTTTCTTT	CSVQQGAGAFF
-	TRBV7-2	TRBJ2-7	TGTGCCAGCAGCTTAGGTAGTTCCTCCTACGAGCAGTACTTC	CASSLGSSSYEQYF
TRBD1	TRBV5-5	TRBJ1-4	TGTGCCAGCAGCACTTTGGCAGGGACAGGGAATGAAAAACTGTTTTTT	CASSTLAGTGNEKLFF
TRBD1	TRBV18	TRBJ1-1	TGTGCCAGCTCACCAGAGGACAGGAGGTCCACTGAAGCTTTCTTT	CASSPEDRRSTEAFF
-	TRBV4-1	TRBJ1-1	TGCGCCAGCAGCTACCCGGGTCCACTTTTTAGAGTAGCTTTCTTT	CASSYPGPLFRVAFF
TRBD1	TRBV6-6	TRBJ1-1	TGTGCCAGCAGGGCTACCGGGACAGGCAGCGAAGCTTTCTTT	CASRATGTGSEAFF
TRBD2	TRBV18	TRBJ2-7	TGTGCCACCGGGAGGGGCGACGAGCAGTACTTC	CATGRGDEQYF
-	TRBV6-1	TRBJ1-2	TGTGCCAGCAGACCGGGGGGAGGGATTGCCTACACCTTC	CASRPGGGIAYTF
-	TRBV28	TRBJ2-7	TGTGCCAGCAGTTTACCCCCGGCCTACAGCGAGCAGTACTTC	CASSLPPAYSEQYF
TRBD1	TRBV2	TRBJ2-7	TGTGCCAGCAGTGAGGGGGACAGCCTAAACTCCTACGAGCAGTACTTC	CASSEGDSLNSYEQYF
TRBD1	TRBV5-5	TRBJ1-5	TGTGCCAGCAGCTTGGAACAGGGGCGGACTCAGCCCCAGCATTTT	CASSLEQGRTQPQHF
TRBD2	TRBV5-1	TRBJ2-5	TGCGCCAGCAGCTTTTCCGGGACTAGCGGGAGTGAGACCCAGTACTTC	CASSFSGTSGSETQYF